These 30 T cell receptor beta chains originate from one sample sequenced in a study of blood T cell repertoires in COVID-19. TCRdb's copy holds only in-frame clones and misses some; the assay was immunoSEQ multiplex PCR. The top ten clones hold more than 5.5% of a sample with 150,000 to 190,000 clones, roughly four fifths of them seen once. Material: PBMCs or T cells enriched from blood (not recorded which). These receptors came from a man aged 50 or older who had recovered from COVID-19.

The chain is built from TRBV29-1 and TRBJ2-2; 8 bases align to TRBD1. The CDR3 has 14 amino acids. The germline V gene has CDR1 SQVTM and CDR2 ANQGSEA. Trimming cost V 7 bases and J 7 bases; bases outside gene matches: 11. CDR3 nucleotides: TGCAGCGCCTCTTGGACAGGGAAGGGCGGGGAGCTGTTTTTT. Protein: CSASWTGKGGELFF.

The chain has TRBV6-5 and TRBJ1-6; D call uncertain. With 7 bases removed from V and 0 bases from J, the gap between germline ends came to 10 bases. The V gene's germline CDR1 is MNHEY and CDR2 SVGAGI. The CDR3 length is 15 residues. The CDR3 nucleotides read TGTGCCAGCAAAACCGGGTCCTCCTATAATTCACCCCTCCACTTT. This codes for CASKTGSSYNSPLHF.

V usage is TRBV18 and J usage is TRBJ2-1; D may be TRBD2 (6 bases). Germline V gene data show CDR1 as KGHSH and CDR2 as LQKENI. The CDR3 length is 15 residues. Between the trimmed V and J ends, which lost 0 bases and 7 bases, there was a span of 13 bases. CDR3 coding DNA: TGTGCCAGCTCACCACCGGAGCGGGTGGGGAATGAGCAGTTCTTC. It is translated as CASSPPERVGNEQFF. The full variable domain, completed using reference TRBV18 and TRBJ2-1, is NAGVMQNPRHLVRRRGQEARLRCSPMKGHSHVYWYRQLPEEGLKFMVYLQKENIIDESGMPKERFSAEFPKEGPSILRIQQVVRGDSAAYFCASSPPERVGNEQFFGPGTRLTVL.

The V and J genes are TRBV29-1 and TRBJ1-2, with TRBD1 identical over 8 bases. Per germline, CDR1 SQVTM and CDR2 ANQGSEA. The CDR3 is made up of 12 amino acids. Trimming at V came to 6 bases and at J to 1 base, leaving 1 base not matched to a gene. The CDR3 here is CSVGQGNYGYTF. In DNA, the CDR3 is TGCAGCGTAGGACAGGGTAACTATGGCTACACCTTC. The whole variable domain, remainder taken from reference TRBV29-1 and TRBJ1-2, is SAVISQKPSRDICQRGTSLTIQCQVDSQVTMMFWYRQQPGQSLTLIATANQGSEATYESGFVIDKFPISRPNLTFSTLTVSNMSPEDSSIYLCSVGQGNYGYTFGSGTRLTVV.

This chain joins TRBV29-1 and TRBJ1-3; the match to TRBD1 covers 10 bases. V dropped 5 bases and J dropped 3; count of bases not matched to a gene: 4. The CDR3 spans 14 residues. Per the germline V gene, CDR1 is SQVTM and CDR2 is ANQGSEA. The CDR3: CSVLGQGFGNTIYF. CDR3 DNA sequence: TGCAGCGTTTTGGGACAGGGGTTTGGAAACACCATATATTTT.

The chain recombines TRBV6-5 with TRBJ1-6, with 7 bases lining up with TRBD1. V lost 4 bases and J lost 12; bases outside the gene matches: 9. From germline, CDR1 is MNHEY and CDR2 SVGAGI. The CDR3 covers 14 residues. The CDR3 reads CASSLGTASGPLHF. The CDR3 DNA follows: TGTGCCAGCAGTTTAGGGACAGCTTCGGGACCCCTCCACTTT.

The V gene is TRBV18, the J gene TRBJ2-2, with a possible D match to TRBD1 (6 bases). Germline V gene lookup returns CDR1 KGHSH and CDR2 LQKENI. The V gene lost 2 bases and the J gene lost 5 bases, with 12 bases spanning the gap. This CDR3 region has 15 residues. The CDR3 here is CASSPGQGTTGELFF. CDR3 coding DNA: TGTGCCAGCTCACCAGGGCAGGGGACGACCGGGGAGCTGTTTTTT.

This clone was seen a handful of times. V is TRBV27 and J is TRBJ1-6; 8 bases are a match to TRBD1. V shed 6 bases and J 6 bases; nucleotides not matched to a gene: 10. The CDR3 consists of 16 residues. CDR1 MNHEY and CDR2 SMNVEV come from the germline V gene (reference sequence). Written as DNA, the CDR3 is TGTGCCAGCAGGATGCGGACAGGGCTATCTAATTCACCCCTCCACTTT. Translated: CASRMRTGLSNSPLHF.

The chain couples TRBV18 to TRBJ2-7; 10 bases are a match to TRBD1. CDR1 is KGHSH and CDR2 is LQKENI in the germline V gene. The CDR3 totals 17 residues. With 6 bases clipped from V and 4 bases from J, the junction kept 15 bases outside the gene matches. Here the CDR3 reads CASSLSRGQGLAYEQYF. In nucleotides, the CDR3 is TGTGCCAGCTCTCTATCAAGGGGACAGGGGTTGGCTTACGAGCAGTACTTC.

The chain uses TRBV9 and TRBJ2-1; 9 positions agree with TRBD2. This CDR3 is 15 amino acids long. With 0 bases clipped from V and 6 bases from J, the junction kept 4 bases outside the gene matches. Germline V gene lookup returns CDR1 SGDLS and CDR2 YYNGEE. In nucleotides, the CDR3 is TGTGCCAGCAGCGTAGGAGGCGGGGGGGCCAATGAGCAGTTCTTC. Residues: CASSVGGGGANEQFF.

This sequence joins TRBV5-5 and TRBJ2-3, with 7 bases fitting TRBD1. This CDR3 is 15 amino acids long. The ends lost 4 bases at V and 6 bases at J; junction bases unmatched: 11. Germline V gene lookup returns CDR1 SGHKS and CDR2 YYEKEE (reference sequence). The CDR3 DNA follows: TGTGCCAGCAGCCTCTCTCTCGACAGGGCCGATACGCAGTATTTT. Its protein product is CASSLSLDRADTQYF. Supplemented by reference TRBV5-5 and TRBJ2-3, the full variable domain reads DAGVTQSPTHLIKTRGQQVTLRCSPISGHKSVSWYQQVLGQGPQFIFQYYEKEERGRGNFPDRFSARQFPNYSSELNVNALLLGDSALYLCASSLSLDRADTQYFGPGTRLTVL.

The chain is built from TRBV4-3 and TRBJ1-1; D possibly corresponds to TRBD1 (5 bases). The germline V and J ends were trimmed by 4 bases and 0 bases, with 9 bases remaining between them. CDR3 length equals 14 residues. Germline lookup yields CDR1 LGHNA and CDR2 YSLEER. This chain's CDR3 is CASSRTPMNTEAFF. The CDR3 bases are TGCGCCAGCAGCCGGACACCCATGAACACTGAAGCTTTCTTT.

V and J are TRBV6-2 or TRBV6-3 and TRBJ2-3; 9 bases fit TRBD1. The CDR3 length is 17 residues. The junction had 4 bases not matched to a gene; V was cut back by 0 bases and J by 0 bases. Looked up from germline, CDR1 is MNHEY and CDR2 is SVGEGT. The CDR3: CASSYSGTGLSTDTQYF. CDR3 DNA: TGTGCCAGCAGTTACTCGGGGACAGGGCTGAGCACAGATACGCAGTATTTT.

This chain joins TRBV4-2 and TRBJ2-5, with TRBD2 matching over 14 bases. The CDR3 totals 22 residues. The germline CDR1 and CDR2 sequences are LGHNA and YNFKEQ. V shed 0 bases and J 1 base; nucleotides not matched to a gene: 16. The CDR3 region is CASSQELTSGGVRSQGQETQYF. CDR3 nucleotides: TGTGCCAGCAGCCAAGAATTGACTAGCGGGGGGGTTAGGTCCCAAGGCCAAGAGACCCAGTACTTC.

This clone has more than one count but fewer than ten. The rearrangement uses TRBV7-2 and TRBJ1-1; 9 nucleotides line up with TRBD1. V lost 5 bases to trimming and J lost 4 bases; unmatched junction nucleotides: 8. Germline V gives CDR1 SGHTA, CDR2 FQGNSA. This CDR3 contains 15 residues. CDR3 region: CASSPQQGAGTEAFF. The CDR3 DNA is TGTGCCAGCAGCCCCCAACAGGGGGCGGGCACTGAAGCTTTCTTT.

Here the CDR3 DNA reads TGTGCCTGGACCCTCGGAGGGTTTTCCCAAGAGACCCAGTACTTC. This translates into CAWTLGGFSQETQYF. V usage is TRBV30 and J usage is TRBJ2-5; perhaps TRBD2 as D (6 bases). This CDR3 region has 15 residues. Germline V lookup: CDR1 GTSNPN, CDR2 SVGIG (reference sequence). V lost 4 bases, J lost 1 base, and 16 bases lay in between.

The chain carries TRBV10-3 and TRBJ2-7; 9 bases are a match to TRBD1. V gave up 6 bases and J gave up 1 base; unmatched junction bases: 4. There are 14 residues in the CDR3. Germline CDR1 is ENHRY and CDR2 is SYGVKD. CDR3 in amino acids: CAIRPGQGSYEQYF. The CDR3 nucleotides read TGTGCCATCAGGCCGGGACAGGGTTCCTACGAGCAGTACTTC.

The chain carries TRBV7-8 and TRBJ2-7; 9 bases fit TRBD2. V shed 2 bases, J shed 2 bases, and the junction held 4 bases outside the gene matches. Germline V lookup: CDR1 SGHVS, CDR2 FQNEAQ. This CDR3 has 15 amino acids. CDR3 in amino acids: CASSLLGGGAYEQYF. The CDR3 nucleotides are TGTGCCAGCAGCTTATTGGGCGGGGGGGCCTACGAGCAGTACTTC.

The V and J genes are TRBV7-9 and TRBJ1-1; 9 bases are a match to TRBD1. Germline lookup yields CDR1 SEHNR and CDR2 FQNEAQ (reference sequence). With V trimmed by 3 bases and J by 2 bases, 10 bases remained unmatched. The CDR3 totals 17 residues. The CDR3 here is CASSLYGQGSGNTEAFF. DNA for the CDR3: TGTGCCAGCAGCTTGTACGGACAGGGGTCGGGTAACACTGAAGCTTTCTTT.

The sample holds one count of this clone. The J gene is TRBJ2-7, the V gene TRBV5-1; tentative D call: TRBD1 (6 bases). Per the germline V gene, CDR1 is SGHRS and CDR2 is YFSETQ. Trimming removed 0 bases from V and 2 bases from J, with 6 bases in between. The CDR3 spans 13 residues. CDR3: CASSLDRAYEQYF. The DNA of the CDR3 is TGCGCCAGCAGCTTGGACAGGGCCTACGAGCAGTACTTC. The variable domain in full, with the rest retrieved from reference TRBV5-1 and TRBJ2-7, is KAGVTQTPRYLIKTRGQQVTLSCSPISGHRSVSWYQQTPGQGLQFLFEYFSETQRNKGNFPGRFSGRQFSNSRSEMNVSTLELGDSALYLCASSLDRAYEQYFGPGTRLTVT.

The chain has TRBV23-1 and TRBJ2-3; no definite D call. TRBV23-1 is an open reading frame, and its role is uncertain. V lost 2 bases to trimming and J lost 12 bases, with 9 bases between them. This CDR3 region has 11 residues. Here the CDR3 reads CASSQGGPQYF. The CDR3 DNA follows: TGCGCCAGCAGTCAAGGTGGCCCCCAGTATTTT.

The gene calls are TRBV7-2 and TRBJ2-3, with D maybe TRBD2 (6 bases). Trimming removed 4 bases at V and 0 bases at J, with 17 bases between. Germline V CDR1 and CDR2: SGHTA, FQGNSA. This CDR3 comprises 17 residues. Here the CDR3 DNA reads TGTGCCAGCAGCTCCCGAAAGGGCGGGGCGAGCACAGATACGCAGTATTTT. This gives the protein CASSSRKGGASTDTQYF. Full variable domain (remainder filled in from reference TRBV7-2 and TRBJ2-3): GAGVSQSPSNKVTEKGKDVELRCDPISGHTALYWYRQSLGQGLEFLIYFQGNSAPDKSGLPSDRFSAERTGGSVSTLTIQRTQQEDSAVYLCASSSRKGGASTDTQYFGPGTRLTVL.

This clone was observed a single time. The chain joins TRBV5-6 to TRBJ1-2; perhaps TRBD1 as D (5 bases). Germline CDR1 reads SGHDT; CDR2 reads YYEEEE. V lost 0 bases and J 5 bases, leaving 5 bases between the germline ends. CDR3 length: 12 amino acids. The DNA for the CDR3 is TGTGCCAGCAGCTTGGGACAGTATGGCTACACCTTC. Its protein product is CASSLGQYGYTF.

The CDR3 nucleotides are TGTGCCAGCAGCTTCGACACTTACACTGAAGCTTTCTTT. Translated: CASSFDTYTEAFF. The genes are TRBV7-3 and TRBJ1-1; D is unresolved. Germline CDR1 SGHTA, CDR2 FQGTGA. Trimming removed 3 bases at V and 3 bases at J, with 8 bases between. The CDR3 totals 13 residues.

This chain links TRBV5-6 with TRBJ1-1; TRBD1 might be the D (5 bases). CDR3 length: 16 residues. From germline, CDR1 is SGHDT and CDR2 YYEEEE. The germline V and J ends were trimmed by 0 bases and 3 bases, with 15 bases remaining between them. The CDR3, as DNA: TGTGCCAGCAGCTTGGATAGGGGCAATTTGGACACTGAAGCTTTCTTT. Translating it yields CASSLDRGNLDTEAFF.

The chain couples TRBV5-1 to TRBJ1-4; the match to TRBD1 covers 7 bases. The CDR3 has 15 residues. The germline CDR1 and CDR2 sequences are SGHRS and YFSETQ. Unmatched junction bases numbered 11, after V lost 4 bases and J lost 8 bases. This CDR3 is CASSQETGSYEKLFF. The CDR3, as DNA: TGCGCCAGCAGCCAAGAGACAGGGAGCTACGAAAAACTGTTTTTT.

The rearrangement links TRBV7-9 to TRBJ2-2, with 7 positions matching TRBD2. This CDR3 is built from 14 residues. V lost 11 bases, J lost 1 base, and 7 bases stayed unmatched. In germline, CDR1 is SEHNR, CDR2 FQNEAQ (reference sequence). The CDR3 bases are TGTGCCCAAAAACAGCGGGAGAACACCGGGGAGCTGTTTTTT. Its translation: CAQKQRENTGELFF. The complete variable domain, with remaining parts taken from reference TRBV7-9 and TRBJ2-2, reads DTGVSQNPRHKITKRGQNVTFRCDPISEHNRLYWYRQTLGQGPEFLTYFQNEAQLEKSRLLSDRFSAERPKGSFSTLEIQRTEQGDSAMYLCAQKQRENTGELFFGEGSRLTVL.

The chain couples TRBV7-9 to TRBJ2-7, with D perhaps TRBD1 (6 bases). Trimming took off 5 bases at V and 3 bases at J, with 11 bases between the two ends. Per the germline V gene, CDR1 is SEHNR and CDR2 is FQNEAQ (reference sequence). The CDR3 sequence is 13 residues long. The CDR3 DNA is TGTGCCAGCAGCCGAGACAGGAGCTACGAGCAGTACTTC. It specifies CASSRDRSYEQYF. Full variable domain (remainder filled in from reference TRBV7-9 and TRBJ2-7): DTGVSQNPRHKITKRGQNVTFRCDPISEHNRLYWYRQTLGQGPEFLTYFQNEAQLEKSRLLSDRFSAERPKGSFSTLEIQRTEQGDSAMYLCASSRDRSYEQYFGPGTRLTVT.

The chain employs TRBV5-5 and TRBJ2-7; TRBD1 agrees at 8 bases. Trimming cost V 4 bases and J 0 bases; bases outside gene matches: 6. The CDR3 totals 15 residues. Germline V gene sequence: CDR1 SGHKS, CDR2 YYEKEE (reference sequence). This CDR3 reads CASSLPGTGSYEQYF. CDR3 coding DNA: TGTGCCAGCAGCCTCCCCGGGACAGGCTCCTACGAGCAGTACTTC.

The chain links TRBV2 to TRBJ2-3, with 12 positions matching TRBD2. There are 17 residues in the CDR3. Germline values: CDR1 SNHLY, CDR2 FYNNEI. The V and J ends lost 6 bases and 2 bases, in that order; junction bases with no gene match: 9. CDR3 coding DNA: TGTGCCAGCAGGGTGGCTAGCGGGGGGGCGGTCACAGATACGCAGTATTTT. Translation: CASRVASGGAVTDTQYF. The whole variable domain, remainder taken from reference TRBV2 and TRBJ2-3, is EPEVTQTPSHQVTQMGQEVILRCVPISNHLYFYWYRQILGQKVEFLVSFYNNEISEKSEIFDDQFSVERPDGSNFTLKIRSTKLEDSAMYFCASRVASGGAVTDTQYFGPGTRLTVL.